This entry features one T cell receptor (beta chain) sequence. Its cognate antigen is unknown. These data belong to a study of T cell repertoires in cytomegalovirus infection. Background on the study: Indications of both CMV infection and matching HLA type were provided by public TCR beta signatures.

Overall study results and limits: CMV-specific TCR beta clonotypes restricted by HLA-C dominated the ex vivo response.

This CDR3 has 14 amino acids. Germline lookup yields CDR1 LNHDA and CDR2 SQIVND (reference sequence). Trimming took off 3 bases at V and 0 bases at J, with 9 bases between the two ends. TCRdb reprocessed the reads with MiXCR, giving one entry per CDR3 protein. This table holds hundreds of thousands of distinct CDR3 sequences, around 18% found once. The sequenced sample consisted of PBMCs. V usage is TRBV19 and J usage is TRBJ2-7; D gene ambiguous. The clonotype originates from a human donor in good health (CMV status not recorded). Some clones in this sample may be carry-over from other donors' samples. The CDR3 DNA is TGTGCCAGTAGTATCGCGAGGAGCTCCTACGAGCAGTACTTC. Its translation is CASSIARSSYEQYF.